A single sample is the source of the 3 T cell receptor beta chains below, sequenced in a study of spatial heterogeneity in lung cancer. TCRdb passed the 5' RACE reads through MiXCR, listing each CDR3 protein once. The sample carries 3,000 to 4,000 distinct CDR3 sequences, 5.5% to 7% recorded once. Specified time point: sample taken at primary tumor resection. The study's findings and limits: Tracking of tumor mutation counts was seen in expanded intratumoral alpha and beta TCR counts.

Their target antigens are unknown. The sample was lung tumor tissue, taken at surgery. All receptors derive from a male donor with early-stage non-small cell lung cancer.

Worth noting for this clonotype: The library was prepared for alpha chains; this beta chain is a stray read, so its frequency means little. The chain employs TRBV2 and TRBJ1-1; 10 bases map to TRBD1. CDR1 is SNHLY and CDR2 is FYNNEI in the germline V gene. After removal of 4 bases from V and 5 bases from J, the junction contained 1 base not matched to a gene. The CDR3 loop spans 13 amino acids. This CDR3 is CASSGTGGTEAFF. The CDR3 coding sequence is TGTGCCAGCAGTGGGACAGGGGGGACTGAAGCTTTCTTT.

In its sample, this clonotype is medium-sized. The library was built for alpha chains, so this beta chain is an off-target read and its size means little. V and J are TRBV7-9 and TRBJ2-2; TRBD1 agrees at 7 bases. Trimming cost V 1 base and J 2 bases; bases outside gene matches: 4. The CDR3 is made up of 16 amino acids. Per germline, CDR1 SEHNR and CDR2 FQNEAQ (reference sequence). CDR3 coding DNA: TGTGCCAGCAGCTTAGGGGACAGCCCAAACACCGGGGAGCTGTTTTTT. Amino acids: CASSLGDSPNTGELFF. Together with reference TRBV7-9 and TRBJ2-2, the CDR3 gives the full variable domain: DTGVSQNPRHKITKRGQNVTFRCDPISEHNRLYWYRQTLGQGPEFLTYFQNEAQLEKSRLLSDRFSAERPKGSFSTLEIQRTEQGDSAMYLCASSLGDSPNTGELFFGEGSRLTVL.

This clonotype occurred many times. The library was designed around alpha chains, so this beta chain is a stray read whose abundance carries little weight. V gene TRBV14 combines with J gene TRBJ2-3; D ambiguous. V was clipped by 7 bases and J by 2 bases, with 10 bases between them. The CDR3 is 13 amino acids. The germline CDR1 and CDR2 sequences are SGHDN and FVKESK. The CDR3 loop is CASNQRFTDTQYF. The CDR3 region has the DNA TGTGCCAGCAATCAGCGATTCACAGATACGCAGTATTTT.